The TCR beta chain under discussion was sequenced for a study of shared clonotypes between healthy human individuals. About the research overall: There were three CD4 naive, three CD4 memory, two CD8 naive and one CD8 memory plates per donor. Whole-study results and caveats: Naive subsets, compared against memory subsets, generally had larger estimated richness values. Across several donors, naive CD4 shared 4.5% to 6%, naive CD8 less than 4%, memory CD4 roughly 2.2%, memory CD8 about 0.4%.

This clone came up a few times. Its cognate antigen is unknown. Terminally differentiated effector memory CD45RA+ cells were excluded by CCR7 positive selection of CD45RO-negative cells. TCRdb's copy holds only in-frame clones and misses some; the assay was immunoSEQ multiplex PCR. This table holds about 2 million clones, about 95% found once. The CDR3 covers 15 residues. Trimming left V 6 bases short and J 1 base short, with 12 bases between. Germline CDR1 is MNHEY and CDR2 is SVGAGI. This TCR derives from a man aged 18 to 29 in good health. The rearrangement links TRBV6-5 to TRBJ2-2; the D gene could be TRBD1 or TRBD2 (5 bases each). The sequenced sample was naive CD8+ T cells sorted from blood. The CDR3 nucleotides are TGTGCCAGCAGCACGGGACGGAGGAACACCGGGGAGCTGTTTTTT. Translated: CASSTGRRNTGELFF.